This TCR beta chain is from a study of prognosis after radiotherapy for stage I lung cancer. Genomic DNA provided the template from which TCR beta CDR3 was amplified by two-round multiplex PCR. During first-round PCR, primers specific to each TRBV and TRBJ gene were used. TCRdb reprocessed the multiplex PCR reads with MiXCR, giving one entry per CDR3 protein. Of roughly 16,000 distinct CDR3 sequences listed, around 30% are singletons. At least ten counts were recorded for this clonotype. The germline gives CDR1 DFQATT, CDR2 SNEGSKA (reference sequence). This CDR3 contains 14 residues. The V end was cut by 6 bases, the J end by 4 bases, with 15 bases between.

V and J are TRBV20-1 and TRBJ2-2; the D gene is possibly TRBD2 (5 bases). The TCR originated in a donor aged 50 or older with non-small cell lung cancer. Source: PBMCs, taken before or after stereotactic body radiation therapy (not recorded which). As DNA, the CDR3 is TGCAGTGCCCGAGAGGGTTTTGGCACCGGGGAGCTGTTTTTT. As protein: CSAREGFGTGELFF.